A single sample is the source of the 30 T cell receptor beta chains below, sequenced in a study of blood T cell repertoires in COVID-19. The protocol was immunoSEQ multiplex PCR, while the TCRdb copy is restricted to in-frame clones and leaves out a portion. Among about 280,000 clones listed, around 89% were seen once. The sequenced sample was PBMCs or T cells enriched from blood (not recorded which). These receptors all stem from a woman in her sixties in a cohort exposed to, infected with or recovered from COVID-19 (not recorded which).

Here the CDR3 reads CASRGQGSSNQPQHF. CDR3 DNA: TGTGCCAGCAGGGGACAGGGGAGTAGCAATCAGCCCCAGCATTTT. The V call is TRBV2, the J call TRBJ1-5, with 10 nucleotides matching TRBD1. V shed 6 bases, J shed 0 bases, and the junction held 2 bases outside the gene matches. The CDR3 length is 15 residues. CDR1 and CDR2 (germline): SNHLY, FYNNEI.

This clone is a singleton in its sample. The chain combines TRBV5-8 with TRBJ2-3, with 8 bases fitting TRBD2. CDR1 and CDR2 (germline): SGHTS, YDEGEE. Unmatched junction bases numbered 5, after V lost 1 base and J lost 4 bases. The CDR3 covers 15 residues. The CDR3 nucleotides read TGTGCCAGCAGCTTGCTCGCGGGAGGCGCAGATACGCAGTATTTT. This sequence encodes CASSLLAGGADTQYF.

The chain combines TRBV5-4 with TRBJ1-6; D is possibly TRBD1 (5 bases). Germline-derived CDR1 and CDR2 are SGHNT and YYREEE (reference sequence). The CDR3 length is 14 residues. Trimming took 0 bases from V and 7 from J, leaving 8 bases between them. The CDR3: CASSLVGANSPLHF. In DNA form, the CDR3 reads TGTGCCAGCAGCTTGGTTGGGGCAAATTCACCCCTCCACTTT.

The CDR3 loop is CASRFAGGDEQYF. The CDR3 region has the DNA TGTGCCAGCAGGTTTGCGGGAGGGGACGAGCAGTACTTC. The V gene is TRBV7-8, the J gene TRBJ2-7; 9 nucleotides agree with TRBD2. Trimming removed 6 bases from V and 5 bases from J; junction bases left unmatched: 5. Germline V gene sequence: CDR1 SGHVS, CDR2 FQNEAQ. The CDR3 is 13 amino acids.

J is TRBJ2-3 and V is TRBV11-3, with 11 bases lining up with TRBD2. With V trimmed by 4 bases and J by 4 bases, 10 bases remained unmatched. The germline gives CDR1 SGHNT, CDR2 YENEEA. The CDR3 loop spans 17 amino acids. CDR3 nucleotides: TGTGCCAGCAGCTCGTCTCTACTAGCGGGAGTCTCAGATACGCAGTATTTT. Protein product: CASSSSLLAGVSDTQYF.

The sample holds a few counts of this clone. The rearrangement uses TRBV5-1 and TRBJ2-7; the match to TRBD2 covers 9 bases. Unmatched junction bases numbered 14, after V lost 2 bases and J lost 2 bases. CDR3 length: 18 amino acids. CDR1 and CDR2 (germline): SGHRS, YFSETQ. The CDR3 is CASSFPDSGASGAYEQYF. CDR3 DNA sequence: TGCGCCAGCAGCTTCCCTGACTCAGGGGCTAGCGGGGCCTACGAGCAGTACTTC.

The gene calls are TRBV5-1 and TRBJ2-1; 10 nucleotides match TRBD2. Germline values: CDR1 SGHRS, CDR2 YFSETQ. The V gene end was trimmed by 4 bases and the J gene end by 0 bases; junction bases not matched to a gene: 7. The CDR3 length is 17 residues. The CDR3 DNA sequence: TGCGCCAGCAGCCGCCTATCTAGCGGGAGCTCCTACAATGAGCAGTTCTTC. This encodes CASSRLSSGSSYNEQFF.

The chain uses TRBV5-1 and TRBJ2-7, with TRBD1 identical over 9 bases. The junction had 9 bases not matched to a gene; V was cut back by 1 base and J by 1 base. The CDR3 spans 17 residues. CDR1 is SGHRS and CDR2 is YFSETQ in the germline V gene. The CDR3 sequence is CASSLQVIGTGSYEQYF. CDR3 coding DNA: TGCGCCAGCAGCTTGCAGGTTATTGGGACAGGGTCCTACGAGCAGTACTTC.

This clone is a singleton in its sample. The CDR3 loop is CASSVRQGGKTEAFF. DNA for the CDR3: TGTGCCAGCAGCGTAAGACAGGGAGGCAAGACTGAAGCTTTCTTT. The V call is TRBV7-9, the J call TRBJ1-1, with 7 nucleotides matching TRBD1. CDR1 and CDR2 from the germline V gene are SEHNR and FQNEAQ (reference sequence). V trimming: 5 bases; J trimming: 5 bases; junction bases outside the gene matches: 11. The CDR3 spans 15 residues. The full variable domain, rest sourced from reference TRBV7-9 and TRBJ1-1, is DTGVSQNPRHKITKRGQNVTFRCDPISEHNRLYWYRQTLGQGPEFLTYFQNEAQLEKSRLLSDRFSAERPKGSFSTLEIQRTEQGDSAMYLCASSVRQGGKTEAFFGQGTRLTVV.

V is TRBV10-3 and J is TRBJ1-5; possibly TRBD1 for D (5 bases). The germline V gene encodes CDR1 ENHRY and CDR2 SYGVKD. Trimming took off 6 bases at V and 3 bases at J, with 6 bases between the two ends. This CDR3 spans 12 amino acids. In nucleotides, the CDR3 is TGTGCCATCAGGGACAACAATCAGCCCCAGCATTTT. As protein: CAIRDNNQPQHF.

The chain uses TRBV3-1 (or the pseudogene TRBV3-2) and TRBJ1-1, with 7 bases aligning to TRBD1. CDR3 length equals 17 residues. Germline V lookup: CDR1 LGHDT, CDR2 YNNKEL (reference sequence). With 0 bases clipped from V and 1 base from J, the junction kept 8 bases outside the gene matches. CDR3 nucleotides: TGTGCCAGCAGCCAAGATCCCCCTCGACAGGGGAACACTGAAGCTTTCTTT. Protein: CASSQDPPRQGNTEAFF.

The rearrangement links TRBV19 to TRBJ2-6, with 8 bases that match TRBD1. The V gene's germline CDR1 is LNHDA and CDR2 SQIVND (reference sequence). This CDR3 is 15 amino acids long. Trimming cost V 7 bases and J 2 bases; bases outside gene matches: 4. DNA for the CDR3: TGTGCCAGTACTACAGGGGGTACTGGGGCCAACGTCCTGACTTTC. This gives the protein CASTTGGTGANVLTF.

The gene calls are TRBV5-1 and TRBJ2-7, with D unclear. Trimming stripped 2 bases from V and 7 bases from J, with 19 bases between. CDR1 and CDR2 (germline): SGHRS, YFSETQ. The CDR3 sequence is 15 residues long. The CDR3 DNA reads TGCGCCAGCAGCTTTGGATCCGAGGCCCCCCTGGAGCAGTACTTC. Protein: CASSFGSEAPLEQYF. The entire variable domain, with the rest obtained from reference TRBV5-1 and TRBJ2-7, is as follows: KAGVTQTPRYLIKTRGQQVTLSCSPISGHRSVSWYQQTPGQGLQFLFEYFSETQRNKGNFPGRFSGRQFSNSRSEMNVSTLELGDSALYLCASSFGSEAPLEQYFGPGTRLTVT.

The CDR3 region is CAGGGGIGDTQYF. CDR3 DNA sequence: TGTGCCGGCGGTGGCGGGATTGGAGATACGCAGTATTTT. The rearrangement uses TRBV7-2 and TRBJ2-3, with TRBD2 as a possible D gene (6 bases). CDR1 is SGHTA, CDR2 FQGNSA, per germline. CDR3 length: 13 residues. V dropped 11 bases and J dropped 5 bases, with 17 bases sitting between them.

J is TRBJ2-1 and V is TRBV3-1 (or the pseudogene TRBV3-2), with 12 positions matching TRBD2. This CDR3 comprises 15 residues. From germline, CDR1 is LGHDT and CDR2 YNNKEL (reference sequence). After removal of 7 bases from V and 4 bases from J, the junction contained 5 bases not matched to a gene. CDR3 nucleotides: TGTGCCAGCACCCAGGGGACTAGCGGGTACAATGAGCAGTTCTTC. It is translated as CASTQGTSGYNEQFF.

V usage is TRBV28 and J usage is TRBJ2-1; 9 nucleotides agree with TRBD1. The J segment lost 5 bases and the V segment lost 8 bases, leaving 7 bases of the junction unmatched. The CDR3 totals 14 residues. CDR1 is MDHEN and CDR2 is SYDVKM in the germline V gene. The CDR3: CASGETGGNNEQFF. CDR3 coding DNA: TGTGCCAGCGGGGAAACAGGGGGCAACAATGAGCAGTTCTTC.

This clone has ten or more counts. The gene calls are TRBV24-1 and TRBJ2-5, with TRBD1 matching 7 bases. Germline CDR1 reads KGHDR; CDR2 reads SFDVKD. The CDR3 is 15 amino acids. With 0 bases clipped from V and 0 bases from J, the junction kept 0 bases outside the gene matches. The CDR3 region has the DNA TGTGCCACCAGTGATTTGGGACAGGACCAAGAGACCCAGTACTTC. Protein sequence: CATSDLGQDQETQYF.

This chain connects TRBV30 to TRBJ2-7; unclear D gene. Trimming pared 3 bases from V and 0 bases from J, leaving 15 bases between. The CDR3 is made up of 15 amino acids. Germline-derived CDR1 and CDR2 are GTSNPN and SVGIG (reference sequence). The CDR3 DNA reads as TGTGCCTGGAGATCACCCGGGTCCGGCTCCTACGAGCAGTACTTC. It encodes CAWRSPGSGSYEQYF.

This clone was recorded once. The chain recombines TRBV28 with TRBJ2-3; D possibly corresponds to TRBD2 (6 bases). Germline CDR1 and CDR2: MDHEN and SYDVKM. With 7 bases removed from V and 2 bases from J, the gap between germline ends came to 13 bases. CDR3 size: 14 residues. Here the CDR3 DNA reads TGTGCCAGCAAAATTAGCGGAGTCACAGATACGCAGTATTTT. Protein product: CASKISGVTDTQYF.

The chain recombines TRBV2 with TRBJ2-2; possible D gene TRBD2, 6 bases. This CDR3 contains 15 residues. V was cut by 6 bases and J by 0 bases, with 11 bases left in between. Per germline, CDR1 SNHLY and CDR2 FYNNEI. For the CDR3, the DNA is TGTGCCAGCAGGGGACTTCCTGCGAACACCGGGGAGCTGTTTTTT. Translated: CASRGLPANTGELFF.

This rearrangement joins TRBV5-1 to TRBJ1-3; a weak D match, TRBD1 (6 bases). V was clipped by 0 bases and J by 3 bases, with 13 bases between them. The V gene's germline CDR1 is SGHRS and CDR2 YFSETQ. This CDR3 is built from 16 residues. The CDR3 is CASSLAGGALGNTIYF. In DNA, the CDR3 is TGCGCCAGCAGCTTGGCCGGGGGGGCGCTTGGAAACACCATATATTTT.

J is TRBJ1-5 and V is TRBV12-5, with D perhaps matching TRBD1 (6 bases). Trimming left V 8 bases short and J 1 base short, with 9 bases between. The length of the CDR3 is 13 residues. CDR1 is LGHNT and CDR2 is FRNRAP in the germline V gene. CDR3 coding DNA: TGTGCTAGTAAGCAGGGGAGCAATCAGCCCCAGCATTTT. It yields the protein CASKQGSNQPQHF.

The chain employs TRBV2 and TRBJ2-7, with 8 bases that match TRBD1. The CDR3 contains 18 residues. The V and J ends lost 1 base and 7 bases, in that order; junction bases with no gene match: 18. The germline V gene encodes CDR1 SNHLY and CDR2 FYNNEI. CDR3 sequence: CASSEGLKKTGASREQYF. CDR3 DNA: TGTGCCAGCAGTGAAGGGCTAAAAAAGACAGGGGCATCGAGGGAGCAGTACTTC.

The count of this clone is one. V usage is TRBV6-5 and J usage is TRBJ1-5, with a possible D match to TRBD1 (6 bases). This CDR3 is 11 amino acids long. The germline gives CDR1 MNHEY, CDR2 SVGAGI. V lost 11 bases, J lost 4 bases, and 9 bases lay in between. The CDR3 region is CAGGSNQPQHF. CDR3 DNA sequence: TGTGCCGGGGGCTCAAATCAGCCCCAGCATTTT.

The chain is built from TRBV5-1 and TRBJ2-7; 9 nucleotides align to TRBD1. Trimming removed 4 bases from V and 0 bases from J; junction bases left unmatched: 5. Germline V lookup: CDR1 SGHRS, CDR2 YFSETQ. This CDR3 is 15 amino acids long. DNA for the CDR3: TGCGCCAGCAGCGCCACAGGGGGCAGCTCCTACGAGCAGTACTTC. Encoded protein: CASSATGGSSYEQYF.

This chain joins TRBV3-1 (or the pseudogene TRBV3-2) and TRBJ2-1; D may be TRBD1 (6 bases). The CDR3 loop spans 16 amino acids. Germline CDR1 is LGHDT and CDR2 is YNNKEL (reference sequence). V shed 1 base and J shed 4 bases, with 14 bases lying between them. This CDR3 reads CASSQGGPGVYNEQFF. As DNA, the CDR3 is TGTGCCAGCAGCCAAGGGGGCCCAGGGGTATACAATGAGCAGTTCTTC.

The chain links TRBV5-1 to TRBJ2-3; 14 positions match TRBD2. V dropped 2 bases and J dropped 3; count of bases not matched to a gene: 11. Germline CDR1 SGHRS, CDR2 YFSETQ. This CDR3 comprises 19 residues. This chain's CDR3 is CASSFPPMTSGRGTDTQYF. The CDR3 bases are TGCGCCAGCAGCTTCCCACCCATGACTAGCGGGAGGGGGACAGATACGCAGTATTTT.

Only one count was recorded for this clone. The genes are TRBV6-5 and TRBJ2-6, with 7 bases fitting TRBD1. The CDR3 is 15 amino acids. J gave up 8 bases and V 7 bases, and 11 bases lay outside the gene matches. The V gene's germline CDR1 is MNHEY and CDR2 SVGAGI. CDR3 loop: CASTQGGAYTNVLTF. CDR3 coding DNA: TGTGCCAGCACTCAAGGGGGCGCTTATACCAACGTCCTGACTTTC.

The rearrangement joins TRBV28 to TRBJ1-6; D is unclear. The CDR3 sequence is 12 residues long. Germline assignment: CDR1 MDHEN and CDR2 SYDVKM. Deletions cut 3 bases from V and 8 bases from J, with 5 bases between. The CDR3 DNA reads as TGTGCCAGCAGTTTGTCTGATTCACCCCTCCACTTT. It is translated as CASSLSDSPLHF.

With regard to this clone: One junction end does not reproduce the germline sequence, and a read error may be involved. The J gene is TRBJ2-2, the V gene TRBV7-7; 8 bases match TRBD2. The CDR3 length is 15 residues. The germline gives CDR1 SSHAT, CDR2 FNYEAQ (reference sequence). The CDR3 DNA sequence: TGTGCTAGCAGCTTAGCGGGACTTCTTGACGGGGAGCTGTTTTTT. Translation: CASSLAGLLDGELFF.